A selection of T cell receptor beta chains follows, all from one sample in a study of technical replicates of blood from several donors. Measured with immunoSEQ multiplex PCR; TCRdb has only the in-frame clones, and not every one. The table records about 70,000 clones, roughly 92% of them present only once. The sample comprised PBMCs. These receptors were obtained from a human donor in good health. Some clones in this sample may be carry-over from other donors' samples. Both conserved end residues are part of each CDR3. The D gene is left open where the match is weak. Size tells how often a clone was seen (once, few, many) or the class of an expanded clone, and some rows leave it out.

>.|once|TRBV19|TRBJ1-4
CASSISSNEKLFF
TGTGCCAGTAGTATCTCCAGTAATGAAAAACTGTTTTTT
>TRBD2|.|TRBV30|TRBJ2-7
CAWVKGTSGSGLEQYF
TGTGCCTGGGTTAAGGGAACTAGCGGGAGTGGTCTCGAGCAGTACTTC
>.|.|TRBV2|TRBJ2-6
CASSDGAGSGANVLTF
TGTGCCAGCAGCGATGGGGCCGGCTCTGGGGCCAACGTCCTGACTTTC
>TRBD1|.|TRBV5-1|TRBJ2-5
CASSLATGGRETQYF
TGCGCCAGCAGCTTGGCTACAGGGGGAAGGGAGACCCAGTACTTC
>.|.|TRBV10-3|TRBJ2-3
CAISESPSPSTDTQYF
TGTGCCATCAGTGAGTCGCCTAGTCCGTCCACAGATACGCAGTATTTT
>TRBD1|.|TRBV6-1|TRBJ1-4
CASIGGTANEKLFF
TGTGCCAGCATTGGAGGGACAGCTAATGAAAAACTGTTTTTT
>.|.|TRBV27|TRBJ2-1
CASSLRDSSYNEQFF
TGTGCCAGCAGCCTCCGGGACTCATCCTACAATGAGCAGTTCTTC
>.|.|TRBV7-3|TRBJ1-3
CASSLTPGTGNTIYF
TGTGCCAGCAGCTTAACCCCCGGGACAGGAAACACCATATATTTT
>.|once|TRBV27|TRBJ1-2
CASSLQGSGYTF
TGTGCCAGCAGTTTACAGGGATCTGGCTACACCTTC
>TRBD1|few|TRBV5-8|TRBJ1-6
CASSFRTGRDSPLHF
TGTGCCAGCAGCTTCCGGACAGGGAGGGATTCACCCCTCCACTTT
>.|.|TRBV4-1|TRBJ1-5
CASSQGGPNSNQPQHF
TGCGCCAGCAGCCAGGGGGGGCCGAATAGCAATCAGCCCCAGCATTTT
>TRBD2|.|TRBV7-2|TRBJ2-7
CASSLAGSSGVYEQYF
TGTGCCAGCAGCTTAGCGGGCTCTAGCGGAGTCTACGAGCAGTACTTC
>.|once|TRBV9|TRBJ1-5
CASSADISNNQPQHF
TGTGCCAGCAGCGCCGACATCTCCAACAATCAGCCCCAGCATTTT
>TRBD1|.|TRBV5-6|TRBJ1-2
CASSLDLGQYDYTF
TGTGCCAGCAGCTTGGACCTGGGACAGTACGACTACACCTTC
>TRBD2|.|TRBV6-5|TRBJ2-3
CASSSGTSGVTNTQYF
TGTGCCAGCAGTTCTGGGACTAGCGGGGTGACGAATACGCAGTATTTT
>.|.|TRBV9|TRBJ1-4
CASSVEGANNEKLFF
TGTGCCAGCAGCGTAGAAGGGGCCAATAATGAAAAACTGTTTTTT
>.|.|TRBV6-5|TRBJ2-7
CASSYATGAYLYEQYF
TGTGCCAGCAGTTACGCGACAGGAGCTTACCTCTACGAGCAGTACTTC
>TRBD1|.|TRBV7-2|TRBJ2-1
CASSLGGGGAALPQNEQFF
TGTGCCAGCAGCTTAGGAGGGGGCGGTGCGGCCTTACCCCAAAATGAGCAGTTCTTC
>.|.|TRBV5-6|TRBJ2-5
CASSLYHTPETQYF
TGTGCCAGCAGCTTGTATCACACGCCAGAGACCCAGTACTTC
>.|.|TRBV9|TRBJ2-3
CASSVEEGPLDTQYF
TGTGCCAGCAGCGTAGAAGAGGGTCCACTAGATACGCAGTATTTT
>.|once|TRBV6-1|TRBJ1-5
CASSDQGGNQPQHF
TGTGCCAGCAGTGATCAGGGCGGCAATCAGCCCCAGCATTTT
>TRBD1|.|TRBV5-6|TRBJ1-1
CASSLGQGMGAEAFF
TGTGCCAGCAGCCTAGGACAGGGTATGGGGGCTGAAGCTTTCTTT
>.|.|TRBV7-3|TRBJ2-1
CASSLEALGPEQFF
TGTGCCAGCAGCTTAGAAGCGTTGGGTCCCGAGCAGTTCTTC